These 19 T cell receptor beta chains share one sample of origin, sequenced in a study of a mutant IDH1 vaccine in newly diagnosed glioma (dated by TCRdb to the early 2020s). Receptors were amplified or captured by the immunoSEQ multiplex PCR assay. The table comes from immuneACCESS by way of TCRdb, which keeps in-frame sequences with V and J called. Part of the clones is missing from these tables; in studies checked, under half for an unresolved V gene and the rest for unknown reasons. This sample comprises tens of thousands of clones, more than 65% of them detected only once. The ten largest account for around 8.5% of the sample. The time point tag for this specimen amounts to: baseline, week 1 (first vaccination visit). This sample's treatment or condition label indicates: pre-vaccination baseline after standard-of-care therapy. The sequencing here drew on PBMCs, taken from a glioma patient treated with radiotherapy, temozolomide or both. Receptor source: a man in his fifties or sixties with glioma.

This clone was detected only a few times. V usage is TRBV7-8 and J usage is TRBJ1-3; possible D gene TRBD1, 5 bases. Trimming cost V 5 bases and J 0 bases, with 14 bases left between them. Germline-derived CDR1 and CDR2 are SGHVS and FQNEAQ. The CDR3 runs to 16 residues. The CDR3 here is CASSLRDSDSGNTIYF. The CDR3 coding sequence is TGTGCCAGCAGCCTCCGGGACTCAGACTCTGGAAACACCATATATTTT. The full variable domain, completed using reference TRBV7-8 and TRBJ1-3, is GAGVSQSPRYKVAKRGQDVALRCDPISGHVSLFWYQQALGQGPEFLTYFQNEAQLDKSGLPSDRFFAERPEGSVSTLKIQRTQQEDSAVYLCASSLRDSDSGNTIYFGEGSWLTVV.

V usage is TRBV6-5 and J usage is TRBJ1-2; no firm D call. Germline assignment: CDR1 MNHEY and CDR2 SVGAGI. V lost 0 bases, J lost 1 base, and 6 bases lay in between. The CDR3 loop spans 14 amino acids. The CDR3 DNA follows: TGTGCCAGCAGTTACTCCCGGGTTAACTATGGCTACACCTTC. Residues: CASSYSRVNYGYTF.

The CDR3 loop is CASTIRGNTEAFF. CDR3 bases: TGTGCCAGTACCATCAGGGGGAACACTGAAGCTTTCTTT. This chain links TRBV19 with TRBJ1-1, with D tentatively TRBD1 (6 bases). From germline, CDR1 is LNHDA and CDR2 SQIVND (reference sequence). Between the trimmed V and J ends, which lost 7 bases and 1 base, there was a span of 10 bases. This CDR3 is 13 amino acids long. Filled out from reference TRBV19 and TRBJ1-1, the complete variable domain reads DGGITQSPKYLFRKEGQNVTLSCEQNLNHDAMYWYRQDPGQGLRLIYYSQIVNDFQKGDIAEGYSVSREKKESFPLTVTSAQKNPTAFYLCASTIRGNTEAFFGQGTRLTVV.

The chain recombines TRBV6-6 with TRBJ2-1; D possibly uses TRBD1 or TRBD2 (5 bases each). The germline gives CDR1 MNHNY, CDR2 SVGAGI (reference sequence). Trimming stripped 4 bases from V and 9 bases from J, with 10 bases between. The CDR3 runs to 12 residues. For the CDR3, the DNA is TGTGCCAGCAGTTGGAAGGGACCTGAGCAGTTCTTC. It translates to CASSWKGPEQFF.

This chain uses TRBV14 with TRBJ2-2; D might be TRBD2 (5 bases). In germline, CDR1 is SGHDN, CDR2 FVKESK. The CDR3 runs to 13 residues. V was shortened by 7 bases and J by 3 bases, with 9 bases between the two germline ends. CDR3 protein: CASKGAYTGELFF. The CDR3 region has the DNA TGTGCCAGCAAGGGAGCTTACACCGGGGAGCTGTTTTTT.

The chain employs TRBV5-1 and TRBJ2-1; no reliable D call. Germline values: CDR1 SGHRS, CDR2 YFSETQ. V lost 1 base, J lost 8 bases, and 16 bases lay in between. The CDR3 totals 15 residues. The chain's CDR3 is CASSLTTFLLYEQFF. The CDR3 region has the DNA TGCGCCAGCAGCTTGACTACCTTTCTTCTCTATGAGCAGTTCTTC.

CDR3: CASSPGTADQETQYF. DNA for the CDR3: TGTGCCAGCAGCCCCGGGACAGCCGACCAAGAGACCCAGTACTTC. The rearrangement joins TRBV9 to TRBJ2-5, with 7 bases lining up with TRBD1. CDR3 length equals 15 residues. The ends lost 4 bases at V and 0 bases at J; junction bases unmatched: 6. CDR1 is SGDLS and CDR2 is YYNGEE in the germline V gene.

This rearrangement joins TRBV18 to TRBJ2-5; 10 nucleotides line up with TRBD2. The CDR3 is 14 amino acids. Germline CDR1 and CDR2: KGHSH and LQKENI. V lost 2 bases, J lost 4 bases, and 1 base stayed unmatched. The CDR3 protein is CASSPTSGAETQYF. The CDR3 bases are TGTGCCAGCTCACCAACTAGCGGGGCAGAGACCCAGTACTTC.

The chain uses TRBV2 and TRBJ2-5; D unclear. Germline V gene data show CDR1 as SNHLY and CDR2 as FYNNEI. The CDR3 is made up of 10 amino acids. Trimming took off 4 bases at V and 5 bases at J, with 2 bases between the two ends. CDR3 loop: CASSVETQYF. The CDR3 coding sequence is TGTGCCAGCAGTGTCGAGACCCAGTACTTC.

The chain is built from TRBV7-2 and TRBJ1-5; 9 nucleotides match TRBD1. V lost 5 bases, J lost 7 bases, and 9 bases stayed unmatched. This CDR3 spans 15 amino acids. The germline gives CDR1 SGHTA, CDR2 FQGNSA. CDR3 coding DNA: TGTGCCAGCAGCCCGACAGGGGGAACGGGACAGCCCCAGCATTTT. This encodes CASSPTGGTGQPQHF.

Here the CDR3 reads CASSSDLYEQYF. In nucleotides, the CDR3 is TGTGCCAGCAGCTCGGACCTCTACGAGCAGTACTTC. V and J are TRBV7-9 and TRBJ2-7; D gene uncertain. V lost 4 bases to trimming and J lost 3 bases, with 7 bases between them. The germline V gene has CDR1 SEHNR and CDR2 FQNEAQ (reference sequence). The CDR3 loop spans 12 amino acids.

This clone has just one count. The J gene is TRBJ1-2, the V gene TRBV30; TRBD1 matches 7 bases. The V gene end was trimmed by 6 bases and the J gene end by 8 bases; junction bases not matched to a gene: 18. The germline V gene encodes CDR1 GTSNPN and CDR2 SVGIG (reference sequence). The CDR3 has 15 amino acids. The DNA of the CDR3 is TGTGCCTGCCTTAGGGGACAGATTCCCCTGTGGGGCTACACCTTC. The encoded protein is CACLRGQIPLWGYTF.

This clone was detected once. This rearrangement joins TRBV4-1 to TRBJ2-1; TRBD2 aligns across 14 bases. The CDR3 consists of 20 residues. Germline CDR1 reads MGHRA; CDR2 reads YSYEKL. With V trimmed by 1 base and J by 0 bases, 8 bases remained unmatched. The CDR3 DNA follows: TGCGCCAGCAGCCAAGGGGGGCGACTAGCGGGGGGGAGCTCCTACAATGAGCAGTTCTTC. Protein sequence: CASSQGGRLAGGSSYNEQFF.

V usage is TRBV19 and J usage is TRBJ1-1; D not certain. The length of the CDR3 is 14 residues. Germline values: CDR1 LNHDA, CDR2 SQIVND (reference sequence). Between the trimmed V and J ends, which lost 7 bases and 0 bases, there was a span of 12 bases. This chain's CDR3 is CASTGWGLNTEAFF. DNA of the CDR3: TGTGCCAGTACGGGTTGGGGTCTGAACACTGAAGCTTTCTTT. The variable domain in full, completed from reference TRBV19 and TRBJ1-1, reads DGGITQSPKYLFRKEGQNVTLSCEQNLNHDAMYWYRQDPGQGLRLIYYSQIVNDFQKGDIAEGYSVSREKKESFPLTVTSAQKNPTAFYLCASTGWGLNTEAFFGQGTRLTVV.

The chain recombines TRBV5-6 with TRBJ2-5, with 9 bases aligning to TRBD1. The CDR3 loop spans 13 amino acids. V shed 3 bases and J 4 bases; nucleotides not matched to a gene: 1. CDR1 is SGHDT, CDR2 YYEEEE, per germline. The CDR3 DNA sequence: TGTGCCAGCAGCTCGACAGGGGGAGAGACCCAGTACTTC. Residues: CASSSTGGETQYF.

The gene calls are TRBV6-6 and TRBJ1-2; possibly TRBD1 for D (5 bases). The CDR3 is made up of 13 amino acids. V lost 10 bases, J lost 8 bases, and 20 bases lay in between. Germline lookup yields CDR1 MNHNY and CDR2 SVGAGI (reference sequence). Here the CDR3 reads CATNLYQGEGYTF. The CDR3 region has the DNA TGTGCCACCAACCTCTACCAGGGAGAGGGCTACACCTTC.

The chain links TRBV19 to TRBJ1-5, with 7 bases matching TRBD1. Trimming cost V 7 bases and J 9 bases; bases outside gene matches: 9. Germline V gene data show CDR1 as LNHDA and CDR2 as SQIVND (reference sequence). There are 13 residues in the CDR3. The chain's CDR3 is CASNQQGLGPQHF. CDR3 coding DNA: TGTGCCAGTAACCAACAGGGGTTAGGGCCCCAGCATTTT.

The chain couples TRBV29-1 to TRBJ2-3; D not resolved. The V and J ends lost 7 bases and 7 bases respectively, with 12 bases between them. The CDR3 runs to 11 residues. CDR1 is SQVTM and CDR2 is ANQGSEA in the germline V gene. Written as DNA, the CDR3 is TGCAGCGGGGTGTTGGCAAATACGCAGTATTTT. It is translated as CSGVLANTQYF.

The chain links TRBV4-2 to TRBJ2-7; D call uncertain. CDR1 and CDR2 from the germline V gene are LGHNA and YNFKEQ. The CDR3 consists of 12 residues. V lost 5 bases to trimming and J lost 3 bases, with 8 bases between them. In DNA form, the CDR3 reads TGTGCCAGCAGCACAGCGCGCTACGAGCAGTACTTC. It is translated as CASSTARYEQYF.